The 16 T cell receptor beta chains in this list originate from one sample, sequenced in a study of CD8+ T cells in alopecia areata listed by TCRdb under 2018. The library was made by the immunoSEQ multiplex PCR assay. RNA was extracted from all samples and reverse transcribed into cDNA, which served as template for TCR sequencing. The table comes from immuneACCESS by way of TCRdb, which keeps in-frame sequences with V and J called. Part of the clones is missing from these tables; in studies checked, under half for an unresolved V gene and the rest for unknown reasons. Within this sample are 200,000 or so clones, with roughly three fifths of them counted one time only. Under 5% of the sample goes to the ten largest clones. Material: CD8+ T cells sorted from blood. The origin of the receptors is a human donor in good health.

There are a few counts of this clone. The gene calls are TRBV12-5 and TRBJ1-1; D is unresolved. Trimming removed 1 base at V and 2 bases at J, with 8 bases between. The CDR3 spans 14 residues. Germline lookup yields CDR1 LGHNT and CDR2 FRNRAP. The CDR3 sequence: CASGLGGGNTEAFF. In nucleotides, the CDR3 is TGTGCTAGTGGTTTGGGGGGTGGTAACACTGAAGCTTTCTTT.

The CDR3 region has the DNA TGTGCCAGCAGCTCCAAGCGTTTCTGGGGCACAGATACGCAGTATTTT. Protein product: CASSSKRFWGTDTQYF. The chain has TRBV7-8 and TRBJ2-3; no definite D call. There are 16 residues in the CDR3. The V end was cut by 4 bases, the J end by 1 base, with 15 bases between. Germline V gives CDR1 SGHVS, CDR2 FQNEAQ.

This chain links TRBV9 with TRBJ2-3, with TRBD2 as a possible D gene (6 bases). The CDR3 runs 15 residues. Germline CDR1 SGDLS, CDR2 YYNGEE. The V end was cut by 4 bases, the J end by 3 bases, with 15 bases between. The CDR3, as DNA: TGTGCCAGCAGCTCTTACGCACTAGCAACAGATACGCAGTATTTT. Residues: CASSSYALATDTQYF.

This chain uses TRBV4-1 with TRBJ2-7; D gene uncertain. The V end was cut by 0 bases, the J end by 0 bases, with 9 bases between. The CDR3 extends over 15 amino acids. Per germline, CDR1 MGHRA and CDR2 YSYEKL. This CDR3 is CASSQEFRNSYEQYF. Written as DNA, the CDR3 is TGCGCCAGCAGCCAAGAATTCAGAAACTCCTACGAGCAGTACTTC.

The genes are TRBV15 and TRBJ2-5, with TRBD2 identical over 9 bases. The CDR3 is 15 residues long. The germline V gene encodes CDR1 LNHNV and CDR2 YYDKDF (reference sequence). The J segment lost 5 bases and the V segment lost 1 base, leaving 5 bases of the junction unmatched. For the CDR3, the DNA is TGTGCCACCAGCAGAGGAGCGGGGGGCTGGGAGACCCAGTACTTC. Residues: CATSRGAGGWETQYF. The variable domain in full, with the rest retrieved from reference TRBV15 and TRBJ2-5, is DAMVIQNPRYQVTQFGKPVTLSCSQTLNHNVMYWYQQKSSQAPKLLFHYYDKDFNNEADTPDNFQSRRPNTSFCFLDIRSPGLGDTAMYLCATSRGAGGWETQYFGPGTRLLVL.

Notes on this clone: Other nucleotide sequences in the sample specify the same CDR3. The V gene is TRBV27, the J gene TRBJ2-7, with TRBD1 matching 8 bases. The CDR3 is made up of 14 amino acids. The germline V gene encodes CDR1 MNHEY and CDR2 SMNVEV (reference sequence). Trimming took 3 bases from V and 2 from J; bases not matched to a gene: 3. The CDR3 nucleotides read TGTGCCAGCAGTTTGGGGACAGGAGCCTACGAGCAGTACTTC. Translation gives CASSLGTGAYEQYF.

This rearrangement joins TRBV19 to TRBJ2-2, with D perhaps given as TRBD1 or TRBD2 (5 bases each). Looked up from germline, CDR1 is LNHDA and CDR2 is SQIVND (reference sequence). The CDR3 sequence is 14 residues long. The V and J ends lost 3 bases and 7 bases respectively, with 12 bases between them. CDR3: CASSISTRGGELFF. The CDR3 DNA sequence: TGTGCCAGTAGTATCTCGACGAGGGGCGGGGAGCTGTTTTTT.

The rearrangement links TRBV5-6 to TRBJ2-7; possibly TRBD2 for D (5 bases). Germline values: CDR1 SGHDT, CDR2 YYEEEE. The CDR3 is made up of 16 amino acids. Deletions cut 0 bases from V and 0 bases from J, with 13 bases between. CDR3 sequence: CASSLEGRGASYEQYF. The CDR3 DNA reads TGTGCCAGCAGCTTGGAGGGCCGGGGTGCCTCCTACGAGCAGTACTTC.

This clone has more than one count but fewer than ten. CDR3 protein: CAWSRGDEQFF. CDR3 DNA sequence: TGTGCCTGGAGTAGGGGCGATGAGCAGTTCTTC. The rearrangement joins TRBV30 to TRBJ2-1; D is perhaps TRBD1 (5 bases). The CDR3 loop spans 11 amino acids. Germline V gene sequence: CDR1 GTSNPN, CDR2 SVGIG (reference sequence). The V gene lost 2 bases and the J gene lost 8 bases, with 7 bases spanning the gap.

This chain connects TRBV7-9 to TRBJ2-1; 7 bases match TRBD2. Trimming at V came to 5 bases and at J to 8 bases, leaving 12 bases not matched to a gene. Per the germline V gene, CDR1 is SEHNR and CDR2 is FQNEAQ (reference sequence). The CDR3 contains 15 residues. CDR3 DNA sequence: TGTGCCAGCAGCCCCCCGCTAACTAGCGTCCATGAGCAGTTCTTC. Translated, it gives CASSPPLTSVHEQFF.

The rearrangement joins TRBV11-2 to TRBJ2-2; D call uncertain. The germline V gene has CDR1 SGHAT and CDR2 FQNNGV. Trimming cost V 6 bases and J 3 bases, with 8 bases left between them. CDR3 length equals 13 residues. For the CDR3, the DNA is TGTGCCAGCAGTTCTCAGGACACCGGGGAGCTGTTTTTT. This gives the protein CASSSQDTGELFF. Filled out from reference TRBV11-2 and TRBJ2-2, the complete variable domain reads EAGVAQSPRYKIIEKRQSVAFWCNPISGHATLYWYQQILGQGPKLLIQFQNNGVVDDSQLPKDRFSAERLKGVDSTLKIQPAKLEDSAVYLCASSSQDTGELFFGEGSRLTVL.

The CDR3 protein is CASSVGQGVTGELFF. In DNA, the CDR3 is TGTGCCAGCAGCGTAGGACAGGGGGTAACCGGGGAGCTGTTTTTT. J is TRBJ2-2 and V is TRBV6-5, with TRBD1 identical over 10 bases. The CDR3 totals 15 residues. Per the germline V gene, CDR1 is MNHEY and CDR2 is SVGAGI. The trim removed 6 bases at V and 5 bases at J, leaving 6 bases unmatched.

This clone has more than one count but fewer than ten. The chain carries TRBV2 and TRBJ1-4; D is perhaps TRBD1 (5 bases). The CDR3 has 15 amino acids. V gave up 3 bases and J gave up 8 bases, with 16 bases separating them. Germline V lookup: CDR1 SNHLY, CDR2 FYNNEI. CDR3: CASSEGTSKGEKLFF. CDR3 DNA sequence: TGTGCCAGCAGTGAGGGGACCTCAAAGGGGGAAAAACTGTTTTTT.

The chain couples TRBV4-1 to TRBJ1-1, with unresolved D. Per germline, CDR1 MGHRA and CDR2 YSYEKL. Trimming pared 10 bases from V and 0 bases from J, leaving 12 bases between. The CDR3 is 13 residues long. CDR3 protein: CATRDTLNTEAFF. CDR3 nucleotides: TGCGCCACCAGAGACACCTTGAACACTGAAGCTTTCTTT.

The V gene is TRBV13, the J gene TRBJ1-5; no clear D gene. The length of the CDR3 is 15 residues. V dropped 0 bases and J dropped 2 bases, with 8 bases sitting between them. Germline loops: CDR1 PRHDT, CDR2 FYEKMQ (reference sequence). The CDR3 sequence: CASSLGARGNQPQHF. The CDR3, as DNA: TGTGCCAGCAGCTTAGGGGCAAGAGGCAATCAGCCCCAGCATTTT.

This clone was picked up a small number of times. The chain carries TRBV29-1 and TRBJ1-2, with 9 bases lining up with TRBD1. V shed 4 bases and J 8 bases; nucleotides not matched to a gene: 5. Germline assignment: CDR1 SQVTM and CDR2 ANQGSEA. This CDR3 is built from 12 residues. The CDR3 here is CSVGWDREGYTF. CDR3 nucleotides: TGCAGCGTTGGCTGGGACAGGGAGGGCTACACCTTC.